The 5 T cell receptor beta chains in this list originate from one sample, sequenced in a study of blood T cell repertoires in COVID-19. Sequencing was performed with immunoSEQ multiplex PCR; in TCRdb, only in-frame clones are kept and a portion is missing. The sample holds some 510,000 clones, around nine tenths seen once. Sequenced input: PBMCs or T cells enriched from blood (not recorded which). The receptors derive from a woman aged 40 to 50 who had recovered from COVID-19.

The chain couples TRBV18 to TRBJ2-6, with D uncertain. CDR3 length: 17 residues. The germline V and J ends were trimmed by 1 base and 3 bases, with 13 bases remaining between them. Germline CDR1 is KGHSH and CDR2 is LQKENI. The CDR3 DNA follows: TGTGCCAGCTCACCACGTCAGGCTATCGGTGGGGCCAACGTCCTGACTTTC. Translation: CASSPRQAIGGANVLTF.

This chain connects TRBV2 to TRBJ2-2; perhaps TRBD2 as D (5 bases). CDR1 and CDR2 (germline): SNHLY, FYNNEI. The V end was cut by 7 bases, the J end by 7 bases, with 10 bases between. This CDR3 is 12 amino acids long. The CDR3 DNA reads TGTGCCAGCACCCGGAGGATCGGGGAGCTGTTTTTT. It yields the protein CASTRRIGELFF.

The genes are TRBV19 and TRBJ1-5; no clear D gene. Germline loops: CDR1 LNHDA, CDR2 SQIVND (reference sequence). The V and J ends lost 7 bases and 3 bases respectively, with 13 bases between them. CDR3 length: 14 amino acids. DNA for the CDR3: TGTGCCAGTAATAGTCTAAGCCACAATCAGCCCCAGCATTTT. Its protein is CASNSLSHNQPQHF.

V usage is TRBV10-1 and J usage is TRBJ2-7; 11 positions match TRBD2. V was pared by 6 bases and J by 6 bases, with 10 bases of the junction left unmatched. In germline, CDR1 is WNHNN, CDR2 SYGVQD (reference sequence). This CDR3 comprises 15 residues. The CDR3 DNA sequence: TGCGCCAGCAGCCAAGCGGGACTAGCGGCGCGCGAGCAGTACTTC. Translated, it gives CASSQAGLAAREQYF.

The rearrangement links TRBV5-6 to TRBJ1-5; D unclear. The germline V and J ends were trimmed by 0 bases and 4 bases, with 2 bases remaining between them. CDR3 length: 12 residues. Per germline, CDR1 SGHDT and CDR2 YYEEEE. The chain's CDR3 is CASSLANQPQHF. CDR3 nucleotides: TGTGCCAGCAGCTTGGCAAATCAGCCCCAGCATTTT. The full variable domain, in which reference TRBV5-6 and TRBJ1-5 provide the parts outside the CDR3, is DAGVTQSPTHLIKTRGQQVTLRCSPKSGHDTVSWYQQALGQGPQFIFQYYEEEERQRGNFPDRFSGHQFPNYSSELNVNALLLGDSALYLCASSLANQPQHFGDGTRLSIL.